A single sample gave rise to the 14 T cell receptor beta chains below, sequenced in a study of patients and donors after allogeneic stem cell transplantation. TCRdb analysed the RT-PCR reads with MiXCR anew, one entry per CDR3 protein. The table shows 25,000 to 35,000 distinct CDR3 sequences, with nearly 7% occurring only once. Material: blood, either unsorted or a sorted T cell fraction (not recorded which). The receptors were gathered from a human donor who was either an allogeneic HSCT recipient or a stem cell or donor lymphocyte infusion donor (not recorded which). It is not recorded whose cells these are; they may come from a transplant donor.

The rearrangement joins TRBV7-9 to TRBJ2-1; D is uncertain. Germline lookup yields CDR1 SEHNR and CDR2 FQNEAQ (reference sequence). V lost 5 bases and J lost 3, with 11 bases in between. The CDR3 has 14 amino acids. CDR3 nucleotides: TGTGCCAGCAGCCAAAGCAGTTACTACAATGAGCAGTTCTTC. Encoded protein: CASSQSSYYNEQFF.

A note on this clonotype: A much larger clone differs by one base, so this may be a read error. This chain uses TRBV5-6 with TRBJ1-2; tentative D call: TRBD1 (5 bases). Per germline, CDR1 SGHDT and CDR2 YYEEEE. CDR3 size: 15 residues. The CDR3 here is CASSLEGALPYGYIF. CDR3 nucleotide sequence: TGTGCCAGCAGCTTGGAAGGGGCCCTACCTTATGGCTACATCTTC.

This clonotype was counted ten times or more. V usage is TRBV5-1 and J usage is TRBJ2-2, with 12 positions matching TRBD2. The CDR3 extends over 15 amino acids. With V trimmed by 3 bases and J by 7 bases, 4 bases remained unmatched. Germline loops: CDR1 SGHRS, CDR2 YFSETQ. The CDR3, as DNA: TGCGCCAGCAGCTCCGGACTAGCGGGAAACGGGGAGCTGTTTTTT. This codes for CASSSGLAGNGELFF.

This clonotype has just a few counts. The genes are TRBV5-1 and TRBJ2-5, with 7 positions matching TRBD1. CDR1 is SGHRS and CDR2 is YFSETQ in the germline V gene. Unmatched junction bases numbered 8, after V lost 2 bases and J lost 7 bases. CDR3 length equals 14 residues. CDR3 nucleotides: TGCGCCAGCAGCTTTCCGACAGGGTCGGGGACCCAGTACTTC. Translating gives CASSFPTGSGTQYF.

This clonotype showed up many times. The genes are TRBV28 and TRBJ1-2; D is possibly TRBD1 (5 bases). This CDR3 is 15 amino acids long. The germline CDR1 and CDR2 sequences are MDHEN and SYDVKM. Trimming took off 7 bases at V and 7 bases at J, with 22 bases between the two ends. DNA of the CDR3: TGTGCCAGCACCCCTACGGGGCTGACAGTTCGTGGCTACACCTTC. Amino acid sequence: CASTPTGLTVRGYTF.

This clonotype was seen repeatedly, ten times or more. The genes are TRBV20-1 and TRBJ2-3; maybe TRBD1 (5 bases). The ends were cut back, 6 bases at V and 7 bases at J, with 17 bases in the middle. CDR3 length: 13 residues. Germline assignment: CDR1 DFQATT and CDR2 SNEGSKA (reference sequence). CDR3 residues: CSAARAGPNTQYF. Written as DNA, the CDR3 is TGCAGTGCCGCCCGGGCAGGGCCGAATACGCAGTATTTT.

For this clonotype: This may be a read error, as it is one base from a much larger clone. The chain combines TRBV11-3 with TRBJ2-1; 10 nucleotides agree with TRBD2. Germline assignment: CDR1 SGHNT and CDR2 YENEEA. This CDR3 contains 16 residues. V was clipped by 6 bases and J by 4 bases; unmatched bases: 9. In DNA, the CDR3 is TGTGCCAGCAGTTCCGTTAGCGGGAGGATTTACAATGAGCAGTTCTTC. Translated, it gives CASSSVSGRIYNEQFF.

The chain is built from TRBV5-6 and TRBJ2-2; 8 bases fit TRBD2. Trimming removed 1 base from V and 2 bases from J; junction bases left unmatched: 4. This CDR3 region has 16 residues. The germline V gene encodes CDR1 SGHDT and CDR2 YYEEEE. The CDR3 sequence: CASSLFTSGNTGELFF. The DNA of the CDR3 is TGTGCCAGCAGCTTGTTTACTAGCGGTAACACCGGGGAGCTGTTTTTT.

This clonotype was seen many times. The chain couples TRBV6-5 to TRBJ2-7; D might be TRBD2 (5 bases). Between the trimmed V and J ends, which lost 5 bases and 2 bases, there was a span of 13 bases. Germline V CDR1 and CDR2: MNHEY, SVGAGI. The CDR3 runs to 14 residues. The CDR3, as DNA: TGTGCCAGCAGTGTCCGGGATCTCACCTACGAGCAGTACTTC. Translating gives CASSVRDLTYEQYF.

As DNA, the CDR3 is TGTGCCAGCAGTTTGGGGGTCGCCAGACACACAGATACGCAGTATTTT. Residues: CASSLGVARHTDTQYF. The chain is built from TRBV7-2 and TRBJ2-3, with D perhaps matching TRBD1 or TRBD2 (5 bases each). The V end was cut by 6 bases, the J end by 2 bases, with 18 bases between. The germline gives CDR1 SGHTA, CDR2 FQGNSA. The CDR3 runs to 16 residues.

This clonotype was counted ten times or more. CDR3 protein: CSASTGPLWANVLTF. The CDR3 DNA reads TGCAGCGCGAGTACAGGGCCCCTCTGGGCCAACGTCCTGACTTTC. The chain carries TRBV29-1 and TRBJ2-6; a weak D match, TRBD1 (6 bases). Trimming removed 7 bases at V and 5 bases at J, with 18 bases between. This CDR3 spans 15 amino acids. Germline V gene data show CDR1 as SQVTM and CDR2 as ANQGSEA.

This clonotype was recorded at least ten times. The chain couples TRBV5-1 to TRBJ2-2, with D perhaps TRBD1 (7 bases). The CDR3 is 14 amino acids. Germline values: CDR1 SGHRS, CDR2 YFSETQ. V was trimmed by 4 bases and J by 5 bases, leaving 12 bases between them. The CDR3 reads CASSAGQPTGELFF. The CDR3 nucleotides are TGCGCCAGCAGCGCGGGACAGCCAACCGGGGAGCTGTTTTTT.

The chain couples TRBV12-3 or TRBV12-4 to TRBJ2-7; possible D gene TRBD1, 5 bases. The CDR3 covers 13 residues. V was trimmed by 3 bases and J by 0 bases, leaving 6 bases between them. This CDR3 reads CASSFGASYEQYF. In DNA form, the CDR3 reads TGTGCCAGCAGTTTTGGGGCCTCCTACGAGCAGTACTTC.

For this clonotype: A clone one base away is much larger, so this may be a read error. The rearrangement uses TRBV20-1 and TRBJ2-3, with 15 bases fitting TRBD2. Germline V gene data show CDR1 as DFQATT and CDR2 as SNEGSKA (reference sequence). The CDR3 covers 16 residues. CDR3 nucleotides: TGCAGTGCCCCGAGGACTAGCGGGAGGGTTCCAGATACGGAGTATTTT. It translates to CSAPRTSGRVPDTEYF.